The next 25 T cell receptor beta chains were all read from a single sample in a study of blood T cells in healthy people across ages. The use of a sample-barcoded 5' primer and a J-beta primer mix characterized a second PCR of about 7 to 12 cycles. Each CDR3 protein gets one entry after TCRdb re-called the 5' RACE reads with MiXCR. In the table there are around 780,000 distinct CDR3 sequences, roughly 26% of which are singletons. A further study also used this sample, focusing on T cells of mothers and their children.

The specimen was blood. These receptors were obtained from a boy younger than 18 in good health.

This clonotype was seen only a few times. The chain employs TRBV20-1 and TRBJ2-5; no clear D. The tail of the sequence fits TRBJ2-1 better, so the J call may be wrong. CDR3 length equals 13 residues. CDR1 and CDR2 (germline): DFQATT, SNEGSKA (reference sequence). The CDR3 loop is CSARVGRWNEQFF. CDR3 coding DNA: TGCAGTGCTAGAGTGGGTCGATGGAATGAGCAGTTCTTC.

The table lists this clonotype with a few counts. The chain uses TRBV20-1 and TRBJ1-1; D unresolved. V lost 4 bases and J 4 bases, leaving 13 bases between the germline ends. The CDR3 runs to 13 residues. CDR1 is DFQATT, CDR2 SNEGSKA, per germline (reference sequence). The CDR3, as DNA: TGCAGTGCTACGCGATGGGGTAGCACTGAAGCTTTCTTT. Its protein product is CSATRWGSTEAFF.

To note about this clonotype: The junction does not match germline at one end; this may be a read error. The chain carries TRBV3-1 and TRBJ2-5, with TRBD2 as a possible D gene (6 bases). This CDR3 is 15 amino acids long. CDR1 and CDR2 from the germline V gene are LGHDT and YNNKEL (reference sequence). CDR3: CASSRLSGGEEAQYF. The CDR3 region has the DNA TGTGCCAGCAGCCGTCTATCGGGCGGGGAAGAGGCCCAGTACTTC.

The genes are TRBV20-1 and TRBJ2-3; TRBD2 might be the D (6 bases). CDR1 DFQATT and CDR2 SNEGSKA come from the germline V gene (reference sequence). Trimming took 4 bases from V and 0 from J, leaving 14 bases between them. The CDR3 runs to 15 residues. The CDR3 DNA sequence: TGCAGTGCTACTGGGAGGCAGGGAAGCACAGATACGCAGTATTTT. Translated, it gives CSATGRQGSTDTQYF.

The chain links TRBV6-2 or TRBV6-3 to TRBJ2-6, with TRBD1 matching 9 bases. The CDR3 has 17 residues. CDR1 MNHEY and CDR2 SVGEGT come from the germline V gene. Unmatched junction bases numbered 12, after V lost 8 bases and J lost 4 bases. The CDR3 loop is CASRGFTGGAGANVLTF. CDR3 in DNA: TGTGCCAGCCGCGGATTTACAGGGGGCGCCGGGGCCAACGTCCTGACTTTC.

The chain combines TRBV7-3 with TRBJ2-2, with D unclear. This CDR3 is 20 amino acids long. Germline assignment: CDR1 SGHTA and CDR2 FQGTGA. V shed 2 bases and J shed 2 bases, with 24 bases lying between them. CDR3 loop: CASSLALMAASPDNTGELFF. The CDR3 nucleotides read TGTGCCAGCAGCTTAGCCCTAATGGCGGCCAGCCCGGATAACACCGGGGAGCTGTTTTTT. The variable domain in full, with the rest retrieved from reference TRBV7-3 and TRBJ2-2, is GAGVSQTPSNKVTEKGKYVELRCDPISGHTALYWYRQSLGQGPEFLIYFQGTGAADDSGLPNDRFFAVRPEGSVSTLKIQRTERGDSAVYLCASSLALMAASPDNTGELFFGEGSRLTVL.

This clonotype has only one observation. Written as DNA, the CDR3 is TGCAGCGTTGGGGTTTTTGAGGGGGGCTACACCTTC. It is translated as CSVGVFEGGYTF. V usage is TRBV29-1 and J usage is TRBJ1-2; D possibly corresponds to TRBD1 (5 bases). V shed 4 bases and J shed 8 bases, with 14 bases lying between them. The V gene's germline CDR1 is SQVTM and CDR2 ANQGSEA. This CDR3 comprises 12 residues.

A few counts support this clonotype. This sequence joins TRBV15 and TRBJ1-5, with TRBD1 identical over 7 bases. The germline gives CDR1 LNHNV, CDR2 YYDKDF (reference sequence). V shed 0 bases, J shed 5 bases, and the junction held 4 bases outside the gene matches. This CDR3 has 15 residues. The DNA for the CDR3 is TGTGCCACCAGCAGAGATCGAGGGGGCCATCAGCCCCAGCATTTT. Its protein is CATSRDRGGHQPQHF.

Concerning this clonotype: One end of the junction does not line up with germline, which may come from a read error. The V and J genes are TRBV11-3 and TRBJ2-1; 7 bases align to TRBD1. The CDR3 runs to 15 residues. Germline-derived CDR1 and CDR2 are SGHNT and YENEEA. CDR3 sequence reads: CASSLGGAKGNEQFF. CDR3 bases: TGTGCCAGCAGTTTAGGGGGCGCCAAGGGGAATGAGCAGTTCTTC.

This chain links TRBV18 with TRBJ2-5; D is unresolved. Germline V lookup: CDR1 KGHSH, CDR2 LQKENI. CDR3 length equals 12 residues. The V end lost 3 bases, the J end lost 7 bases, and 9 bases lay between the germline ends. The CDR3 spells CASSPFLGTQYF. CDR3 bases: TGTGCCAGCTCACCTTTCTTGGGGACCCAGTACTTC.

The chain has TRBV28 and TRBJ2-5; 12 bases are shared with TRBD1. The DNA end favors TRBJ2-7, so the J call may be wrong. CDR3 length: 15 amino acids. The germline CDR1 and CDR2 sequences are MDHEN and SYDVKM. In DNA form, the CDR3 reads TGTGCCAGCAGTACCCGGGACAGGGGGCCCTACGAGCAGTACTTC. Its translation: CASSTRDRGPYEQYF.

The V call is TRBV30, the J call TRBJ1-2; D remains ambiguous. Trimming pared 6 bases from V and 8 bases from J, leaving 13 bases between. CDR3 length: 11 residues. Per the germline V gene, CDR1 is GTSNPN and CDR2 is SVGIG (reference sequence). In nucleotides, the CDR3 is TGTGCCTGTCCTACCGGCGCGGGCTACACCTTC. This translates into CACPTGAGYTF.

The chain uses TRBV15 and TRBJ1-5, with unresolved D. Germline V gene data show CDR1 as LNHNV and CDR2 as YYDKDF (reference sequence). V lost 1 base, J lost 5 bases, and 9 bases lay in between. There are 14 residues in the CDR3. In nucleotides, the CDR3 is TGTGCCACCAGCAGAGGGGAGCCGGATCAGCCCCAGCATTTT. It codes for CATSRGEPDQPQHF. Using reference TRBV15 and TRBJ1-5 for the parts outside the CDR3, the full variable domain is DAMVIQNPRYQVTQFGKPVTLSCSQTLNHNVMYWYQQKSSQAPKLLFHYYDKDFNNEADTPDNFQSRRPNTSFCFLDIRSPGLGDTAMYLCATSRGEPDQPQHFGDGTRLSIL.

This chain connects TRBV11-2 to TRBJ1-1, with D hard to call. This CDR3 region has 14 residues. V was trimmed by 4 bases and J by 6 bases, leaving 15 bases between them. Germline-derived CDR1 and CDR2 are SGHAT and FQNNGV. The DNA for the CDR3 is TGTGCCAGCAGCTCGGCACCCCTGCGTTCTGAAGCTTTCTTT. This gives the protein CASSSAPLRSEAFF.

This clonotype was seen a few times. V gene TRBV12-5 combines with J gene TRBJ1-1; D is uncertain. This CDR3 is 17 amino acids long. Germline-derived CDR1 and CDR2 are LGHNT and FRNRAP. V was cut by 2 bases and J by 3 bases, with 19 bases left in between. The CDR3 DNA reads TGTGCTAGTGGTTTGACCCTGGCCGGGCCGGTCGACACTGAAGCTTTCTTT. Its protein product is CASGLTLAGPVDTEAFF.

A note on this clonotype: At one boundary the junction diverges from the germline segment, which might be a read error. V gene TRBV12-3 or TRBV12-4 combines with J gene TRBJ2-5; 8 nucleotides line up with TRBD1. The CDR3 is 13 residues long. For the CDR3, the DNA is TGTGCCAGCAGTTTAGTGGGACAGGAGAGGGGGTGCTTC. This translates into CASSLVGQERGCF.

The chain joins TRBV25-1 to TRBJ2-2, with TRBD1 matching 9 bases. V trimming: 7 bases; J trimming: 4 bases; junction bases outside the gene matches: 16. CDR1 is MGHDK, CDR2 SYGVNS, per germline. This CDR3 has 18 residues. Here the CDR3 DNA reads TGTGCCAGCAACCCTTCACTCCGACAGGGGGTGGGCACCGGGGAGCTGTTTTTT. It yields the protein CASNPSLRQGVGTGELFF.

This clonotype was seen more than once but under ten times. The CDR3 nucleotides are TGCAGTGCTAGAGCGCGAATAGGGGAAAAACTGTTTTTT. Protein product: CSARARIGEKLFF. V gene TRBV20-1 combines with J gene TRBJ1-4, with no clear D. Germline CDR1 reads DFQATT; CDR2 reads SNEGSKA (reference sequence). The CDR3 spans 13 residues. The ends were cut back, 1 base at V and 8 bases at J, with 11 bases in the middle.

This clonotype was recorded a few times. The rearrangement links TRBV9 to TRBJ1-1; TRBD1 aligns across 9 bases. The junction had 3 bases not matched to a gene; V was cut back by 3 bases and J by 0 bases. The CDR3 is 15 amino acids. CDR1 is SGDLS and CDR2 is YYNGEE in the germline V gene. CDR3 in amino acids: CASSAGTGMNTEAFF. CDR3 nucleotide sequence: TGTGCCAGCAGCGCCGGGACAGGGATGAACACTGAAGCTTTCTTT.

The chain has TRBV4-1 and TRBJ1-2, with 9 bases matching TRBD1. Unmatched junction bases numbered 5, after V lost 2 bases and J lost 4 bases. CDR3 size: 15 residues. In germline, CDR1 is MGHRA, CDR2 YSYEKL. The CDR3 DNA reads as TGCGCCAGCAGCCAACTGGACAGGGGTATCTATGGCTACACCTTC. Protein: CASSQLDRGIYGYTF.

This clonotype was detected only a few times. The CDR3 nucleotides read TGTGCCAGCAGCTTAGAGGTGGGGGAAGGCCCCAGGGAGCTGTTTTTT. This translates into CASSLEVGEGPRELFF. The chain combines TRBV11-2 with TRBJ2-2; TRBD1 or TRBD2 may be the D gene (5 bases each). The CDR3 sequence is 16 residues long. Germline V lookup: CDR1 SGHAT, CDR2 FQNNGV. V was clipped by 0 bases and J by 9 bases, with 17 bases between them.

The chain has TRBV9 and TRBJ2-3, with TRBD1 identical over 9 bases. The CDR3 is made up of 17 amino acids. The V gene end was trimmed by 3 bases and the J gene end by 0 bases; junction bases not matched to a gene: 8. Germline lookup yields CDR1 SGDLS and CDR2 YYNGEE. DNA of the CDR3: TGTGCCAGCAGCGCGGGGACAGGGACTTCCAGCACAGATACGCAGTATTTT. This codes for CASSAGTGTSSTDTQYF.

The sample holds a few counts of this clonotype. This sequence joins TRBV11-2 and TRBJ2-1; 10 positions agree with TRBD2. Per the germline V gene, CDR1 is SGHAT and CDR2 is FQNNGV. Unmatched junction bases numbered 7, after V lost 4 bases and J lost 7 bases. The CDR3 runs 15 residues. For the CDR3, the DNA is TGTGCCAGCAGCTCCACTAGCGGGGTATCGAATGAGCAGTTCTTC. This encodes CASSSTSGVSNEQFF.

V is TRBV7-2 and J is TRBJ2-2; 8 bases agree with TRBD1. Looked up from germline, CDR1 is SGHTA and CDR2 is FQGNSA. The CDR3 extends over 14 amino acids. The DNA of the CDR3 is TGTGCAGAAGACAGGGGCGTGAACACCGGGGAGCTGTTTTTT. Protein product: CAEDRGVNTGELFF.

V usage is TRBV6-4 and J usage is TRBJ2-1, with a possible D match to TRBD1 (5 bases). The closer fit of TRBJ2-7 to the DNA end suggests the J call may be wrong. This CDR3 has 13 amino acids. Germline values: CDR1 MRHNA, CDR2 SNTAGT. The CDR3 loop is CASRPDSRSEQYF. The CDR3 DNA follows: TGTGCCAGCAGACCCGACAGTAGGAGTGAACAGTACTTC.